These 13 T cell receptor beta chains were all obtained from the same sample, sequenced in a study of radiation and T cells in renal cell carcinoma. Produced via immunoSEQ multiplex PCR; TCRdb's table is partial and in-frame only. The table has 100,000 to 150,000 clones, about four fifths seen once. Specified time point: baseline pretreatment blood. The treatment was: 15 Gy SBRT to primary tumor, nephrectomy 4 weeks later. The sample was blood, taken from a patient whose treatment included radiotherapy and nephrectomy. Receptor source: an older woman with renal cell carcinoma.

The gene calls are TRBV11-2 and TRBJ1-2; D remains ambiguous. The CDR3 consists of 13 residues. The germline V gene has CDR1 SGHAT and CDR2 FQNNGV. V lost 2 bases and J lost 4, with 8 bases in between. The CDR3 DNA reads as TGTGCCAGCAGCTTAACGGGATCCTATGGCTACACCTTC. Its protein is CASSLTGSYGYTF.

This clone appeared once. The chain is built from TRBV11-2 and TRBJ2-7; D is unclear. Looked up from germline, CDR1 is SGHAT and CDR2 is FQNNGV. V was trimmed by 3 bases and J by 1 base, leaving 10 bases between them. The CDR3 is made up of 14 amino acids. The DNA of the CDR3 is TGTGCCAGCAGCTTGGAGACGGCATCCTACGAGCAGTACTTC. Translating gives CASSLETASYEQYF.

The rearrangement uses TRBV6-5 and TRBJ1-1, with D unclear. V was cut by 2 bases and J by 2 bases, with 9 bases left in between. The CDR3 has 14 amino acids. Germline lookup yields CDR1 MNHEY and CDR2 SVGAGI. The CDR3 spells CASSYRSPNTEAFF. CDR3 nucleotide sequence: TGTGCCAGCAGTTACCGCTCCCCTAACACTGAAGCTTTCTTT.

The CDR3 spells CASSYQPGWTEAFF. DNA for the CDR3: TGTGCCAGCAGTTACCAGCCAGGGTGGACTGAAGCTTTCTTT. The chain combines TRBV6-6 with TRBJ1-1, with D possibly being TRBD1 (5 bases). Trimming removed 2 bases from V and 5 bases from J, with 12 bases in between. This CDR3 has 14 amino acids. From germline, CDR1 is MNHNY and CDR2 SVGAGI (reference sequence).

The rearrangement uses TRBV29-1 and TRBJ2-7; 7 nucleotides agree with TRBD2. V lost 6 bases and J lost 7; bases outside the gene matches: 15. Per germline, CDR1 SQVTM and CDR2 ANQGSEA. This CDR3 comprises 14 residues. The CDR3, as DNA: TGCAGCGTCCTCCTAGCGGCGGGTCTGGGGGAGCAGTACTTC. Translated, it gives CSVLLAAGLGEQYF.

This rearrangement joins TRBV11-3 to TRBJ2-5, with D tentatively TRBD1 or TRBD2 (6 bases each). The CDR3 is 15 residues long. Trimming left V 3 bases short and J 5 bases short, with 16 bases between. Germline lookup yields CDR1 SGHNT and CDR2 YENEEA. The CDR3 protein is CASSLDGGHEETQYF. The CDR3, as DNA: TGTGCCAGCAGCTTGGACGGGGGCCACGAGGAGACCCAGTACTTC. The variable domain in full, completed from reference TRBV11-3 and TRBJ2-5, reads EAGVVQSPRYKIIEKKQPVAFWCNPISGHNTLYWYLQNLGQGPELLIRYENEEAVDDSQLPKDRFSAERLKGVDSTLKIQPAELGDSAVYLCASSLDGGHEETQYFGPGTRLLVL.

This sequence joins TRBV2 and TRBJ2-2; the match to TRBD1 covers 7 bases. Looked up from germline, CDR1 is SNHLY and CDR2 is FYNNEI. V lost 10 bases and J lost 3; bases outside the gene matches: 14. CDR3 length: 16 amino acids. CDR3 bases: TGTGCCATATCCGGTCTAGGGGGCTTGGACACCGGGGAGCTGTTTTTT. This codes for CAISGLGGLDTGELFF.

The chain joins TRBV4-3 to TRBJ1-2; D uncertain. Germline V lookup: CDR1 LGHNA, CDR2 YSLEER. Deletions cut 0 bases from V and 7 bases from J, with 12 bases between. The CDR3 sequence is 14 residues long. The CDR3 DNA follows: TGCGCCAGCAGCCAAGATCTGACTGGAGGTGGCTACACCTTC. Amino acids: CASSQDLTGGGYTF.

The rearrangement joins TRBV13 to TRBJ2-7; D not certain. Per germline, CDR1 PRHDT and CDR2 FYEKMQ (reference sequence). V lost 5 bases and J lost 4, with 21 bases in between. CDR3 length: 16 residues. The CDR3 region is CASSPSLGAHRYEQYF. DNA for the CDR3: TGTGCCAGCAGCCCGTCTTTGGGTGCCCATCGGTACGAGCAGTACTTC.

On this clone itself: Other DNA variants within this sample encode the same CDR3. The rearrangement uses TRBV9 and TRBJ2-2; perhaps TRBD1 as D (5 bases). Deletions cut 1 base from V and 2 bases from J, with 6 bases between. The CDR3 has 14 amino acids. Germline V gene lookup returns CDR1 SGDLS and CDR2 YYNGEE. The DNA of the CDR3 is TGTGCCAGCAGCGTAACAGGTAACACCGGGGAGCTGTTTTTT. This gives the protein CASSVTGNTGELFF.

The rearrangement joins TRBV5-1 to TRBJ1-3, with 8 bases that match TRBD1. After removal of 4 bases from V and 8 bases from J, the junction contained 14 bases not matched to a gene. Per the germline V gene, CDR1 is SGHRS and CDR2 is YFSETQ. The CDR3 runs 16 residues. The CDR3 nucleotides read TGCGCCAGCAGCCAAGGCAGGGGGCCTCAAGGGGACACCATATATTTT. Amino acids: CASSQGRGPQGDTIYF.

In its sample, this clone was seen a few times. The CDR3 spells CASTGDAGWEKLFF. In DNA form, the CDR3 reads TGTGCCAGCACAGGGGACGCGGGGTGGGAAAAACTGTTTTTT. The chain recombines TRBV2 with TRBJ1-4, with D possibly matching TRBD1 (6 bases). Trimming shortened V by 7 bases and J by 8 bases, and 17 bases separated the two germline ends. The CDR3 runs 14 residues. Germline values: CDR1 SNHLY, CDR2 FYNNEI.

This chain links TRBV5-1 with TRBJ1-4; TRBD1 is a possible D gene (6 bases). This CDR3 is built from 14 residues. The germline V and J ends were trimmed by 3 bases and 6 bases, with 12 bases remaining between them. CDR1 is SGHRS and CDR2 is YFSETQ in the germline V gene. The CDR3 protein is CASSSDRSHEKLFF. DNA for the CDR3: TGCGCCAGCAGCTCTGACAGGTCCCATGAAAAACTGTTTTTT. Filled out from reference TRBV5-1 and TRBJ1-4, the complete variable domain reads KAGVTQTPRYLIKTRGQQVTLSCSPISGHRSVSWYQQTPGQGLQFLFEYFSETQRNKGNFPGRFSGRQFSNSRSEMNVSTLELGDSALYLCASSSDRSHEKLFFGSGTQLSVL.